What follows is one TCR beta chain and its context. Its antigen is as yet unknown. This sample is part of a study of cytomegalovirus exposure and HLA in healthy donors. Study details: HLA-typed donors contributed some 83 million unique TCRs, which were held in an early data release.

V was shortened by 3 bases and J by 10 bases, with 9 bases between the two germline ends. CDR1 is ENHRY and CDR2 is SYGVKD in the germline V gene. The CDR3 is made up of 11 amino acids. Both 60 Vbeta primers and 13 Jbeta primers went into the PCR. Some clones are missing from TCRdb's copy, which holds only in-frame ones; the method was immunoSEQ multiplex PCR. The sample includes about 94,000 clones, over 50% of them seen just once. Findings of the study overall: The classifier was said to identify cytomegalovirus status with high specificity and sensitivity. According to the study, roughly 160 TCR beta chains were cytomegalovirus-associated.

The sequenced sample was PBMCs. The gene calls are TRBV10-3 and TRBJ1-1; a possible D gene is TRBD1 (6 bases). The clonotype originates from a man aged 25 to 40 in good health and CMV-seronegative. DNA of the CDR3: TGTGCCATCAGTGATGGGGGCAGAGCTTTCTTT. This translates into CAISDGGRAFF.